The present T cell receptor beta chain was sequenced within a study of T cell responses to AZD1222 COVID-19 vaccine. Repertoires were generated with immunoSEQ multiplex PCR, while TCRdb's copy carries only in-frame clones and drops some. The profile shows 140,000 to 150,000 clones, roughly 91% of them singletons. V was shortened by 4 bases and J by 7 bases, with 17 bases between the two germline ends. The length of the CDR3 is 14 residues. CDR1 SGHRS and CDR2 YFSETQ come from the germline V gene. This TCR was sampled from an adult in good health. The chain joins TRBV5-1 to TRBJ1-2; a weak D match, TRBD1 (6 bases). The sequences come from peripheral blood, collected on day 0 of AZD1222 vaccination. CDR3 amino acids: CASSVETGLSGYTF. The CDR3 nucleotides read TGCGCCAGCAGCGTAGAGACAGGCTTGAGTGGCTACACCTTC.